The T cell receptor (beta chain) under discussion was sequenced for a study of blood T cell repertoires in COVID-19. Germline lookup yields CDR1 MGHRA and CDR2 YSYEKL. The V gene end was trimmed by 1 base and the J gene end by 5 bases; junction bases not matched to a gene: 9. The CDR3 length is 16 residues. Profiled with immunoSEQ multiplex PCR; TCRdb holds only in-frame clones, not every one. The table has some 190,000 clones, 85% to 90% seen once. The receptor was derived from a human donor in a cohort sampled during active COVID-19. Source material: peripheral blood. The genes are TRBV4-1 and TRBJ1-1; 8 positions match TRBD1. The CDR3 bases are TGCGCCAGCAGCCAAGTTGAGACAGGGGCTAAGACTGAAGCTTTCTTT. Translation gives CASSQVETGAKTEAFF.